This is a list of T cell receptor beta chains from one sample in a study of breast tumors, draining lymph nodes, adjacent tissues. TCRdb called the multiplex PCR reads again in MiXCR, with one record for every CDR3 protein. The sample lists 20,000 to 25,000 distinct CDR3 sequences; 23% were seen once. The material sequenced was breast tumor tissue. Receptor source: a female donor with breast cancer. Some clones in this sample may be carry-over from other donors' samples. The CDR3 runs from the conserved cysteine through the conserved F or W. The order of the fields is V gene, clone size, D gene, CDR3 protein. D genes are given only for firm matches. Size values are once, few and many counts, or a class for expanded clones, and some rows have none.

v_call: TRBV5-1; clone_size: many; d_call: NA; cdr3_aa: CASSLGRLVGYEQYF
v_call: TRBV5-1; clone_size: many; d_call: NA; cdr3_aa: CASSFAGLAETQYF
v_call: TRBV9; clone_size: medium-sized; d_call: NA; cdr3_aa: CASSAHGRGPSSSGANVLTF
v_call: TRBV6-1; clone_size: many; d_call: NA; cdr3_aa: CASGQDSYEKLFF
v_call: TRBV20-1; clone_size: many; d_call: NA; cdr3_aa: CSVKSENQPQHF
v_call: TRBV7-2; clone_size: medium-sized; d_call: TRBD1; cdr3_aa: CASSSRASGTGHYNEQFF
v_call: TRBV28; clone_size: many; d_call: TRBD1; cdr3_aa: CASSETGTGGEKLFF
v_call: TRBV4-1; clone_size: once; d_call: NA; cdr3_aa: CASSQDNTEIYEQYF
v_call: TRBV5-1; clone_size: many; d_call: NA; cdr3_aa: CASSLGANGNQPQHF
v_call: TRBV28; clone_size: many; d_call: NA; cdr3_aa: CASTLGIYSGEQYF
v_call: TRBV6-2/TRBV6-3; clone_size: many; d_call: TRBD2; cdr3_aa: CASSGLAGVPGANVLTF
v_call: TRBV20-1; clone_size: NA; d_call: NA; cdr3_aa: CSAPGRRKYQETRYF
v_call: TRBV5-5; clone_size: many; d_call: NA; cdr3_aa: CASSSKIGPGNFYEQYF
v_call: TRBV5-1; clone_size: many; d_call: NA; cdr3_aa: CASSIGRRSGNTIYF
v_call: TRBV4-1; clone_size: many; d_call: NA; cdr3_aa: CASSQMGSAYEQYF
v_call: TRBV5-1; clone_size: medium-sized; d_call: TRBD1; cdr3_aa: CASSLEAGGGHEQYF
v_call: TRBV6-1; clone_size: NA; d_call: NA; cdr3_aa: CASSDWGDNEAFF
v_call: TRBV5-1; clone_size: many; d_call: TRBD2; cdr3_aa: CASSLAVTSGVGTGELFF
v_call: TRBV27; clone_size: many; d_call: NA; cdr3_aa: CASSLTSSYNEQFF
v_call: TRBV14; clone_size: many; d_call: TRBD1; cdr3_aa: CASSWTGRGEKLFF
v_call: TRBV15; clone_size: many; d_call: NA; cdr3_aa: CATSRDGQIDEQYF
v_call: TRBV6-1; clone_size: many; d_call: NA; cdr3_aa: CASSGMYGMHYGYTF
v_call: TRBV28; clone_size: many; d_call: NA; cdr3_aa: CASRGRQTTYEQYF
v_call: TRBV4-1; clone_size: many; d_call: TRBD2; cdr3_aa: CASSPLGGRREEQYF
v_call: TRBV19; clone_size: many; d_call: TRBD2; cdr3_aa: CASSAASGDGYEQYF
v_call: TRBV19; clone_size: many; d_call: TRBD1; cdr3_aa: CASSRVGQGMSGYTF
v_call: TRBV20-1; clone_size: many; d_call: NA; cdr3_aa: CSGQYQETQYF
v_call: TRBV12-3/TRBV12-4; clone_size: many; d_call: NA; cdr3_aa: CASGGDWGTQYF
v_call: TRBV7-8; clone_size: many; d_call: TRBD2; cdr3_aa: CASSSSSGRARYEQYF